The 17 T cell receptor beta chains in this list originate from one sample, sequenced in a study of blood T cell repertoires in COVID-19. Some clones are missing from TCRdb's copy, which holds only in-frame ones; the method was immunoSEQ multiplex PCR. There are about 110,000 clones in the sample; approximately 81% occur only once, and around 2.2% lies in the top ten. The sequenced sample was peripheral blood. Every receptor here comes from a human donor in a cohort sampled during active COVID-19.

The sample holds a few counts of this clone. The chain employs TRBV5-4 and TRBJ2-7; weak D call: TRBD2 (5 bases). The V gene lost 0 bases and the J gene lost 1 base, with 8 bases spanning the gap. CDR1 is SGHNT and CDR2 is YYREEE in the germline V gene (reference sequence). The CDR3 totals 14 residues. CDR3 residues: CASSLEGGSYEQYF. The CDR3 DNA follows: TGTGCCAGCAGCTTGGAAGGAGGTTCCTACGAGCAGTACTTC.

The rearrangement joins TRBV28 to TRBJ1-5; D is ambiguous. V was trimmed by 3 bases and J by 5 bases, leaving 8 bases between them. This CDR3 spans 13 amino acids. From germline, CDR1 is MDHEN and CDR2 SYDVKM. The CDR3 DNA sequence: TGTGCCAGCAGTTTCATGGGCGATCAGCCCCAGCATTTT. Its translation: CASSFMGDQPQHF.

The chain links TRBV7-6 to TRBJ2-5; 7 nucleotides agree with TRBD2. The CDR3 totals 14 residues. After removal of 5 bases from V and 0 bases from J, the junction contained 3 bases not matched to a gene. The V gene's germline CDR1 is SGHVS and CDR2 FNYEAQ. CDR3 loop: CASSTRGNQETQYF. Written as DNA, the CDR3 is TGTGCCAGCAGCACGCGGGGGAACCAAGAGACCCAGTACTTC.

The chain employs TRBV3-1 (or the pseudogene TRBV3-2) and TRBJ1-6, with D perhaps matching TRBD1 (6 bases). The CDR3 is 14 residues long. CDR1 is LGHDT, CDR2 YNNKEL, per germline (reference sequence). V was cut by 6 bases and J by 10 bases, with 16 bases left in between. In DNA form, the CDR3 reads TGTGCCAGCAGTCTGACAGGCCTTAGATCACCCCTCCACTTT. Protein sequence: CASSLTGLRSPLHF.

The chain uses TRBV28 and TRBJ1-2; 7 bases are a match to TRBD1. Germline V gene lookup returns CDR1 MDHEN and CDR2 SYDVKM. V shed 6 bases, J shed 3 bases, and the junction held 10 bases outside the gene matches. The CDR3 runs 15 residues. The CDR3, as DNA: TGTGCCAGCAGCCAGACAGGGCCCACTGACTATGGCTACACCTTC. It specifies CASSQTGPTDYGYTF.

This chain uses TRBV24-1 with TRBJ1-2; TRBD1 agrees at 8 bases. The junction had 3 bases not matched to a gene; V was cut back by 1 base and J by 6 bases. The CDR3 consists of 14 residues. Looked up from germline, CDR1 is KGHDR and CDR2 is SFDVKD. The CDR3: CATSDFRTGNGYTF. The CDR3 DNA is TGTGCCACCAGTGATTTCCGGACAGGGAATGGCTACACCTTC.

The chain is built from TRBV6-2 or TRBV6-3 and TRBJ1-2; 9 nucleotides line up with TRBD1. Trimming removed 5 bases from V and 6 bases from J; junction bases left unmatched: 10. The CDR3 is made up of 15 amino acids. Germline CDR1 is MNHEY and CDR2 is SVGEGT. The DNA for the CDR3 is TGTGCCAGCAGTGACACGGACAGGGGACTCGATGGCTACACCTTC. Protein product: CASSDTDRGLDGYTF.

V is TRBV18 and J is TRBJ2-1; perhaps TRBD1 as D (6 bases). This CDR3 is built from 14 residues. Germline V gene data show CDR1 as KGHSH and CDR2 as LQKENI. Trimming shortened V by 2 bases and J by 6 bases, and 11 bases separated the two germline ends. CDR3 nucleotide sequence: TGTGCCAGCTCACCAGTGCAGGGGCCCAATGAGCAGTTCTTC. Protein sequence: CASSPVQGPNEQFF.

The chain employs TRBV6-2 or TRBV6-3 and TRBJ1-1, with D unclear. V was clipped by 7 bases and J by 1 base, with 7 bases between them. The V gene's germline CDR1 is MNHEY and CDR2 SVGEGT. The CDR3 loop spans 12 amino acids. The chain's CDR3 is CASNPRNTEAFF. In DNA form, the CDR3 reads TGTGCCAGCAACCCCCGGAACACTGAAGCTTTCTTT.

The chain joins TRBV10-3 to TRBJ2-1, with 8 bases lining up with TRBD1. J was trimmed by 6 bases and V by 4 bases; bases with no gene match: 5. The CDR3 is made up of 14 amino acids. Germline CDR1 is ENHRY and CDR2 is SYGVKD. CDR3 loop: CAISVTGVGNEQFF. For the CDR3, the DNA is TGTGCCATCAGTGTGACAGGGGTTGGCAATGAGCAGTTCTTC.

The chain has TRBV5-4 and TRBJ1-1; possible D gene TRBD1, 6 bases. The CDR3 length is 13 residues. V was clipped by 4 bases and J by 8 bases, with 15 bases between them. Germline CDR1 reads SGHNT; CDR2 reads YYREEE (reference sequence). The CDR3 spells CASSRDNAFEAFF. The DNA of the CDR3 is TGTGCCAGCAGCCGGGACAACGCCTTCGAAGCTTTCTTT.

The chain joins TRBV19 to TRBJ2-7; TRBD2 agrees at 7 bases. The CDR3 loop spans 14 amino acids. In germline, CDR1 is LNHDA, CDR2 SQIVND (reference sequence). The ends lost 4 bases at V and 0 bases at J; junction bases unmatched: 3. This chain's CDR3 is CASSTSGHSYEQYF. The CDR3 nucleotides are TGTGCCAGTAGTACTAGCGGACACTCCTACGAGCAGTACTTC.

The chain carries TRBV7-7 and TRBJ2-3, with 15 positions matching TRBD2. The CDR3 extends over 16 amino acids. CDR1 SSHAT and CDR2 FNYEAQ come from the germline V gene (reference sequence). The junction had 4 bases not matched to a gene; V was cut back by 4 bases and J by 5 bases. The CDR3 sequence is CASSSGTSGGIDTQYF. DNA for the CDR3: TGTGCCAGCAGCTCCGGGACTAGCGGGGGGATAGATACGCAGTATTTT.

This chain uses TRBV28 with TRBJ1-4; D is unresolved. The CDR3 consists of 15 residues. Germline assignment: CDR1 MDHEN and CDR2 SYDVKM. The germline V and J ends were trimmed by 5 bases and 0 bases, with 10 bases remaining between them. CDR3 in amino acids: CASSRETATNEKLFF. CDR3 coding DNA: TGTGCCAGCAGTCGCGAAACGGCAACTAATGAAAAACTGTTTTTT.

The V gene is TRBV24-1, the J gene TRBJ1-1; TRBD1 aligns across 9 bases. Germline CDR1 and CDR2: KGHDR and SFDVKD. J gave up 2 bases and V 4 bases, and 4 bases lay outside the gene matches. The CDR3 is made up of 15 amino acids. The CDR3 coding sequence is TGTGCCACCAGTGACCGGGGACAGGGAAACACTGAAGCTTTCTTT. Its protein is CATSDRGQGNTEAFF.

The chain employs TRBV28 and TRBJ2-3; 10 nucleotides match TRBD1. The CDR3 is 15 residues long. Germline loops: CDR1 MDHEN, CDR2 SYDVKM. V lost 4 bases to trimming and J lost 8 bases; unmatched junction nucleotides: 9. For the CDR3, the DNA is TGTGCCAGCAGTTCGGGACAGGGGCTCCAGGCTACGCAGTATTTT. As protein: CASSSGQGLQATQYF.

A word on this clone: At one end the junction does not follow the germline gene, possibly because of a read error. V gene TRBV4-2 combines with J gene TRBJ2-1; tentative D call: TRBD2 (5 bases). The CDR3 has 12 residues. From germline, CDR1 is LGHNA and CDR2 YNFKEQ. CDR3 sequence: CASSQTSSWAIF. CDR3 sequence (DNA): TGTGCCAGCAGCCAAACTAGTTCGTGGGCGATCTTC.